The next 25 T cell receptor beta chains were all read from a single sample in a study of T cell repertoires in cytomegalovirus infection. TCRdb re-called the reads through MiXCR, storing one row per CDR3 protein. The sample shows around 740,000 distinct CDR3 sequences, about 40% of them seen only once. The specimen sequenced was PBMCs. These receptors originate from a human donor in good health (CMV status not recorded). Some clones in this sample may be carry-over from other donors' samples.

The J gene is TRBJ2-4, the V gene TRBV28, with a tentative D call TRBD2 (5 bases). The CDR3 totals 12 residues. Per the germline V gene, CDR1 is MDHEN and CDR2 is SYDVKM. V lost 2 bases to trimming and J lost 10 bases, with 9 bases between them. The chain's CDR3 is CASSLQRRIQYF. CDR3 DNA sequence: TGTGCCAGCAGTTTACAGCGGAGGATTCAGTACTTC.

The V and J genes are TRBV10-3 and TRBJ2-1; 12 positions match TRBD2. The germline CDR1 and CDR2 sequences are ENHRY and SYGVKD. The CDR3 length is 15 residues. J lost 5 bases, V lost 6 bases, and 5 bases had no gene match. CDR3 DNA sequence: TGTGCCATCAGGACTAGCGGGGGACAACACAATGAGCAGTTCTTC. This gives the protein CAIRTSGGQHNEQFF.

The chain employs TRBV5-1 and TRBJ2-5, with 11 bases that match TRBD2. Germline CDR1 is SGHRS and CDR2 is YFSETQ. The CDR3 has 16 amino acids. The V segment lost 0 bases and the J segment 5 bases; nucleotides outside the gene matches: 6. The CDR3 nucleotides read TGCGCCAGCAGCTTGGCCCTAGCGGGGGGCTTGGAGACCCAGTACTTC. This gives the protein CASSLALAGGLETQYF. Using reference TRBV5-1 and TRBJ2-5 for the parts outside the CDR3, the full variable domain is KAGVTQTPRYLIKTRGQQVTLSCSPISGHRSVSWYQQTPGQGLQFLFEYFSETQRNKGNFPGRFSGRQFSNSRSEMNVSTLELGDSALYLCASSLALAGGLETQYFGPGTRLLVL.

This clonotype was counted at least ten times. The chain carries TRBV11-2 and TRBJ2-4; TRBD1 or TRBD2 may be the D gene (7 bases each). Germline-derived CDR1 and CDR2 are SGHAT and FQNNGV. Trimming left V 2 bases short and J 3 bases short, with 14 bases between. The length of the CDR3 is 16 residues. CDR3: CASSLSAGGVKNIQYF. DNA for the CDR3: TGTGCCAGCAGCTTATCGGCAGGGGGGGTCAAAAACATTCAGTACTTC.

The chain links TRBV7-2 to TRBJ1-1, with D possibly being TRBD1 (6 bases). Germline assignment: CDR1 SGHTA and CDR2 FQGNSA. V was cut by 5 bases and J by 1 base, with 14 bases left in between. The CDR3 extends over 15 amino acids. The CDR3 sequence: CASSTRTVKNTEAFF. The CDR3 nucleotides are TGTGCCAGCAGCACCCGGACAGTGAAGAACACTGAAGCTTTCTTT.

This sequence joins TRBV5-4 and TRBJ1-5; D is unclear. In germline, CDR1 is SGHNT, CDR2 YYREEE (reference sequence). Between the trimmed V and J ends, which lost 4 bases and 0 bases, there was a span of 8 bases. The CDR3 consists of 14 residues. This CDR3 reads CASSLQHSNQPQHF. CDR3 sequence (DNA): TGTGCCAGCAGCCTGCAACATAGCAATCAGCCCCAGCATTTT. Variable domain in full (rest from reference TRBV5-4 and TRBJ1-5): ETGVTQSPTHLIKTRGQQVTLRCSSQSGHNTVSWYQQALGQGPQFIFQYYREEENGRGNFPPRFSGLQFPNYSSELNVNALELDDSALYLCASSLQHSNQPQHFGDGTRLSIL.

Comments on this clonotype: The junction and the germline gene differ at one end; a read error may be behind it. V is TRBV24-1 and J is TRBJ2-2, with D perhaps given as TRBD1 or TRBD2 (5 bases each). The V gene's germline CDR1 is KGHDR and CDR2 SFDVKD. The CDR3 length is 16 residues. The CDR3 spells CATSDLADENTGALFF. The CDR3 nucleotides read TGTGCCACCAGTGATTTAGCAGACGAGAACACCGGGGCGCTGTTTTTT.

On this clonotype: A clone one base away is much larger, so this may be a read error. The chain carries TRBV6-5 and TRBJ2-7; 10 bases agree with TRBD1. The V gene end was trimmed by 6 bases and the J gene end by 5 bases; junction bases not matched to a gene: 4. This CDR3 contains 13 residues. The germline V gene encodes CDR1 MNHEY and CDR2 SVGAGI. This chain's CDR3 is CASRGQGNHEQYF. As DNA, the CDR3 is TGTGCCAGCAGGGGACAGGGGAACCACGAGCAGTACTTC.

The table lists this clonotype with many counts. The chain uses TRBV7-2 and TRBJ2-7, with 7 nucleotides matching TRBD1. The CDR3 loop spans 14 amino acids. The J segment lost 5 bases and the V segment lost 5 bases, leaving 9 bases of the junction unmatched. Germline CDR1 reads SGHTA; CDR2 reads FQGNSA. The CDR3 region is CASSPSQGSNEQYF. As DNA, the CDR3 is TGTGCCAGCAGCCCATCACAGGGGAGTAACGAGCAGTACTTC.

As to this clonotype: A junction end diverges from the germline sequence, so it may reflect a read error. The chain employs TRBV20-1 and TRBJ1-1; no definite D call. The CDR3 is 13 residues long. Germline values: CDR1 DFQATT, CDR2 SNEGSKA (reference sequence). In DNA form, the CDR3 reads TGCAGTGCTAGAGAGACTTCCTACACTGATGCTTTCTTT. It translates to CSARETSYTDAFF.

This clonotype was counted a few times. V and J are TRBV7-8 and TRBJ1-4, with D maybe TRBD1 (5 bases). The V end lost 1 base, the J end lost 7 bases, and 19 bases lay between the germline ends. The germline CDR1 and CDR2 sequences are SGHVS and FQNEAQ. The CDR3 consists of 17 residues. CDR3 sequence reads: CASSLGRPQGRGEKLFF. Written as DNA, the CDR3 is TGTGCCAGCAGCTTAGGACGACCTCAGGGAAGGGGTGAAAAACTGTTTTTT.

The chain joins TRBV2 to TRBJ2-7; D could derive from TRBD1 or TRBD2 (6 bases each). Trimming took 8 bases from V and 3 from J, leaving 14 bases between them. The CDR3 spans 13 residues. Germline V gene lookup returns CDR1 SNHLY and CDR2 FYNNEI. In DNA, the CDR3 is TGTGCCAGCCTGGGCGGGACATACTACGAGCAGTACTTC. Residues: CASLGGTYYEQYF. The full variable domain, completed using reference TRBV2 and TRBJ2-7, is EPEVTQTPSHQVTQMGQEVILRCVPISNHLYFYWYRQILGQKVEFLVSFYNNEISEKSEIFDDQFSVERPDGSNFTLKIRSTKLEDSAMYFCASLGGTYYEQYFGPGTRLTVT.

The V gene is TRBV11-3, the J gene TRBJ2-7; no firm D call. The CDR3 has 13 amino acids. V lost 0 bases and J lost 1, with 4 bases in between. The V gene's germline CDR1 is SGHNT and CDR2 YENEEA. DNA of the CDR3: TGTGCCAGCAGCTTAGATGAATCCTACGAGCAGTACTTC. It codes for CASSLDESYEQYF.

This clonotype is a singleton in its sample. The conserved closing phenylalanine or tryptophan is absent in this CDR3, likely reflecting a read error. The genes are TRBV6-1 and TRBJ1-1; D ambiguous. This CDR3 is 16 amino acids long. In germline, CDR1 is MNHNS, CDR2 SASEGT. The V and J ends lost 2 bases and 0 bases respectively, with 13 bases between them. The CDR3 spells CASSEIRLGMNTEAFC. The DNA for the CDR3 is TGTGCCAGCAGTGAAATAAGGCTGGGAATGAACACTGAAGCTTTCTGT.

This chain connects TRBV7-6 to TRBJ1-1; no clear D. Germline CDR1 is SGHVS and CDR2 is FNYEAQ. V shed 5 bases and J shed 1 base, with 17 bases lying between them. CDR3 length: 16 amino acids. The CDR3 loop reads CASSHQKDEGNTEAFF. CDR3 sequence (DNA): TGTGCCAGCAGCCATCAAAAGGACGAAGGGAACACTGAAGCTTTCTTT.

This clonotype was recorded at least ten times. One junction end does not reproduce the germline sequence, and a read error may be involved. CDR3 bases: TGTGCCAGCAGCTTAGTAGGCCGGCTGAACGCTGAAGCTTTCTTT. Its protein is CASSLVGRLNAEAFF. The chain joins TRBV7-2 to TRBJ1-1; no firm D call. Germline CDR1 and CDR2: SGHTA and FQGNSA. There are 15 residues in the CDR3.

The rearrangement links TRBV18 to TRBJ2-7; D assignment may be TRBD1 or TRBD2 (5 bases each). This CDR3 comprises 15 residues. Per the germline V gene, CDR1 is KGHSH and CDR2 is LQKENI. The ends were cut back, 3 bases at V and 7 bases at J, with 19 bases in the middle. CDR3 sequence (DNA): TGTGCCAGCTCACCCGGGACCGGCCCTTTGTGGGAGCAGTACTTC. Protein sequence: CASSPGTGPLWEQYF.

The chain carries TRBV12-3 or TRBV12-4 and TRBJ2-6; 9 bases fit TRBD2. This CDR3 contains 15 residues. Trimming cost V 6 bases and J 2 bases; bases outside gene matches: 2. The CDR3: CASRSSGAGANVLTF. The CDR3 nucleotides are TGTGCCAGCAGGTCTAGCGGGGCTGGGGCCAACGTCCTGACTTTC.

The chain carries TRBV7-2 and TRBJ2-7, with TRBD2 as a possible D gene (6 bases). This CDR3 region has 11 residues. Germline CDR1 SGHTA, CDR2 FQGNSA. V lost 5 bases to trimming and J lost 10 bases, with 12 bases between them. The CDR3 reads CASSLVGGQYF. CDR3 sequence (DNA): TGTGCCAGCAGCCTAGTGGGGGGACAGTACTTC.

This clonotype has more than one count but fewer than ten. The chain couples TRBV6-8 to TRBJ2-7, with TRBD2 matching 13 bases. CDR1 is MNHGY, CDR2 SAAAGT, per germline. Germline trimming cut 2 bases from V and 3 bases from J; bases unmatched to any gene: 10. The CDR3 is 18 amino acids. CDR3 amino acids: CASSYRTSGSFFSYEQYF. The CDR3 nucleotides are TGTGCCAGCAGTTACAGGACTAGCGGGAGTTTCTTTAGCTACGAGCAGTACTTC.

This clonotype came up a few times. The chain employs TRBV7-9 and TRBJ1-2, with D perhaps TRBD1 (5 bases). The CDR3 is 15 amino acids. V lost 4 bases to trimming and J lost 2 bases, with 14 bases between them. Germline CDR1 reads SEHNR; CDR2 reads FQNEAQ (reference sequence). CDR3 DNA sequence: TGTGCCAGCAGCTCAACGGTCGGGGGGAACTATGGCTACACCTTC. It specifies CASSSTVGGNYGYTF. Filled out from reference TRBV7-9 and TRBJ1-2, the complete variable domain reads DTGVSQNPRHKITKRGQNVTFRCDPISEHNRLYWYRQTLGQGPEFLTYFQNEAQLEKSRLLSDRFSAERPKGSFSTLEIQRTEQGDSAMYLCASSSTVGGNYGYTFGSGTRLTVV.

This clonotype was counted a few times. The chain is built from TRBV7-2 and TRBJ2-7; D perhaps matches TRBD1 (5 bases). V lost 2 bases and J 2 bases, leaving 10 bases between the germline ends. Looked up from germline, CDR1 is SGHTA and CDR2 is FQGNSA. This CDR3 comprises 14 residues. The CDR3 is CASSLQTATYEQYF. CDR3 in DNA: TGTGCCAGCAGCTTACAGACAGCCACCTACGAGCAGTACTTC.

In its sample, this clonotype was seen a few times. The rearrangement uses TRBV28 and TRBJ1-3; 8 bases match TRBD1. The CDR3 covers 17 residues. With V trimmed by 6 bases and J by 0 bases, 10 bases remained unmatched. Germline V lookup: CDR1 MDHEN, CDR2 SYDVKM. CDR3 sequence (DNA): TGTGCCAGCAGGACACCAATAGGACAGGGCTCTGGAAACACCATATATTTT. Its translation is CASRTPIGQGSGNTIYF. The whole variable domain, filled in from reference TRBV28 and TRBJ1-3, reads DVKVTQSSRYLVKRTGEKVFLECVQDMDHENMFWYRQDPGLGLRLIYFSYDVKMKEKGDIPEGYSVSREKKERFSLILESASTNQTSMYLCASRTPIGQGSGNTIYFGEGSWLTVV.

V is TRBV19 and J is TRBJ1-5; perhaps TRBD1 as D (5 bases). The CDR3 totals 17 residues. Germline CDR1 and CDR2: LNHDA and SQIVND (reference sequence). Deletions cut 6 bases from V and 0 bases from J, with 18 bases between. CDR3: CASSRTLGRDSNQPQHF. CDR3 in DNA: TGTGCCAGTAGCAGGACCCTGGGCAGGGATAGCAATCAGCCCCAGCATTTT. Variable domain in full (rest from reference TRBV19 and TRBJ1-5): DGGITQSPKYLFRKEGQNVTLSCEQNLNHDAMYWYRQDPGQGLRLIYYSQIVNDFQKGDIAEGYSVSREKKESFPLTVTSAQKNPTAFYLCASSRTLGRDSNQPQHFGDGTRLSIL.

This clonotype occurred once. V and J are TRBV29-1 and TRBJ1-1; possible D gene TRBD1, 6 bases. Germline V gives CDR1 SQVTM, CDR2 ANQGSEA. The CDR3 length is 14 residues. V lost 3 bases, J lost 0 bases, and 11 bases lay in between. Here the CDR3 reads CSVEKTGLNTEAFF. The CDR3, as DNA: TGCAGCGTTGAGAAAACAGGGTTGAACACTGAAGCTTTCTTT.